This entry describes one TCR beta chain. Antigen unknown. TCRdb's copy holds only in-frame clones and misses some; the assay was immunoSEQ multiplex PCR. In the table there are about 40,000 clones, about 90% of which are singletons. The data are from a study of siplizumab effects on memory and regulatory T cells. Study-wide findings and caveats: Naive T cells were seemingly more diverse than memory cells, and major contributions to the alloresponse seemed to be made by them. The mapping of alloreactive clones to unstimulated subsets covered only a minor fraction of them. The authors could not assign a naive or memory phenotype to roughly 80-95% of proliferating CD4+ or CD8+ clones. The drug siplizumab significantly decreased the alloreactive sequences that could be traced to unstimulated CD4+ memory cells.

CDR3 length: 14 amino acids. CDR1 is MDHEN, CDR2 SYDVKM, per germline. Between the trimmed V and J ends, which lost 8 bases and 10 bases, there was a span of 23 bases. This receptor was taken from a human donor in good health. The sequencing input was naive CD4+ T cells sorted from blood. The J gene is TRBJ1-1, the V gene TRBV28; D not certain. CDR3 in amino acids: CASGPLAGFGSAFF. Written as DNA, the CDR3 is TGTGCCAGCGGACCCCTAGCGGGGTTCGGTTCAGCTTTCTTT.